A single sample gave rise to the 14 T cell receptor beta chains below, sequenced in a study of control samples from healthy donors and cancer patients. Sequenced by immunoSEQ multiplex PCR; TCRdb stores in-frame clones only, minus some. The sample carries about 140,000 clones, around 94% recorded once. What was sequenced was blood. Source of these receptors: a middle-aged man in good health.

The chain combines TRBV5-5 with TRBJ2-5, with unresolved D. The germline V gene has CDR1 SGHKS and CDR2 YYEKEE (reference sequence). This CDR3 contains 12 residues. V gave up 0 bases and J gave up 4 bases, with 4 bases separating them. The CDR3, as DNA: TGTGCCAGCAGCTTGGACGGAGAGACCCAGTACTTC. The encoded protein is CASSLDGETQYF.

This clone showed up just once. The chain joins TRBV7-3 to TRBJ2-1; TRBD2 aligns across 11 bases. The CDR3 totals 16 residues. Germline assignment: CDR1 SGHTA and CDR2 FQGTGA. V shed 5 bases and J 2 bases; nucleotides not matched to a gene: 5. DNA of the CDR3: TGTGCCAGCAGCCCCGGACTAGCGGGCACCTACAATGAGCAGTTCTTC. This codes for CASSPGLAGTYNEQFF.

The J gene is TRBJ2-5, the V gene TRBV7-2; the D gene could be TRBD1 or TRBD2 (5 bases each). Per the germline V gene, CDR1 is SGHTA and CDR2 is FQGNSA. The V and J ends lost 5 bases and 2 bases respectively, with 12 bases between them. This CDR3 contains 14 residues. The CDR3 region has the DNA TGTGCCAGCAGCCTACCTGGGGGTCAAGAGACCCAGTACTTC. Translation gives CASSLPGGQETQYF.

This chain joins TRBV6-5 and TRBJ1-1, with D perhaps matching TRBD1 (6 bases). V lost 0 bases and J lost 5, with 16 bases in between. The CDR3 totals 16 residues. Germline V gene data show CDR1 as MNHEY and CDR2 as SVGAGI. The chain's CDR3 is CASSYSILAGVTEAFF. CDR3 nucleotides: TGTGCCAGCAGTTACTCGATTCTTGCAGGGGTGACTGAAGCTTTCTTT.

This chain connects TRBV5-6 to TRBJ1-2; possible D gene TRBD1, 6 bases. CDR3 length: 14 amino acids. From germline, CDR1 is SGHDT and CDR2 YYEEEE. The germline V and J ends were trimmed by 5 bases and 4 bases, with 15 bases remaining between them. CDR3 loop: CASRPTGSGYGYTF. The DNA of the CDR3 is TGTGCCAGCAGGCCTACAGGGTCTGGCTATGGCTACACCTTC.

This clone occurred once. This chain's CDR3 is CASSQTGTQPQHF. As DNA, the CDR3 is TGTGCCAGTAGTCAGACAGGTACACAGCCCCAGCATTTT. This chain links TRBV19 with TRBJ1-5; TRBD1 is a possible D gene (6 bases). The CDR3 loop spans 13 amino acids. The ends were cut back, 5 bases at V and 7 bases at J, with 12 bases in the middle. CDR1 LNHDA and CDR2 SQIVND come from the germline V gene (reference sequence).

The chain combines TRBV6-4 with TRBJ2-1, with 16 bases matching TRBD2. V trimming: 6 bases; J trimming: 8 bases; junction bases outside the gene matches: 10. CDR1 is MRHNA, CDR2 SNTAGT, per germline. The CDR3 consists of 17 residues. As DNA, the CDR3 is TGTGCCAGCAGAGCCGGGACTAGCGGGAGGGCCATAGATGAGCAGTTCTTC. Its translation: CASRAGTSGRAIDEQFF.

The chain employs TRBV7-6 and TRBJ1-1; 8 bases are a match to TRBD1. The CDR3 is made up of 12 amino acids. Per the germline V gene, CDR1 is SGHVS and CDR2 is FNYEAQ. The V gene end was trimmed by 6 bases and the J gene end by 11 bases; junction bases not matched to a gene: 8. CDR3 in DNA: TGTGCCAGCAGTCAACGGGGACAGGAGGCTTTCTTT. Translated: CASSQRGQEAFF.

This chain links TRBV6-5 with TRBJ1-4; 7 bases are a match to TRBD1. Germline V CDR1 and CDR2: MNHEY, SVGAGI. The CDR3 has 14 residues. The V and J ends lost 8 bases and 6 bases, in that order; junction bases with no gene match: 9. CDR3 coding DNA: TGTGCCAGCGGGAGGGACAGAGCGGATGAAAAACTGTTTTTT. It translates to CASGRDRADEKLFF.

The chain carries TRBV2 and TRBJ2-5, with TRBD1 identical over 7 bases. This CDR3 comprises 14 residues. Losses at the gene ends were 10 bases for V and 1 base for J; bases not matched to a gene: 9. The germline V gene encodes CDR1 SNHLY and CDR2 FYNNEI. The CDR3, as DNA: TGTGCCACTCAACAGGGGTCGGCCCAAGAGACCCAGTACTTC. Protein product: CATQQGSAQETQYF.

This rearrangement joins TRBV3-1 (or the pseudogene TRBV3-2) to TRBJ2-3; perhaps TRBD1 as D (5 bases). Germline V gene data show CDR1 as LGHDT and CDR2 as YNNKEL (reference sequence). The V end lost 3 bases, the J end lost 0 bases, and 16 bases lay between the germline ends. The CDR3 sequence is 17 residues long. The chain's CDR3 is CASSHPLTDSSTDTQYF. In DNA, the CDR3 is TGTGCCAGCAGCCACCCACTGACAGACTCTAGCACAGATACGCAGTATTTT.

The V and J genes are TRBV11-2 and TRBJ1-2, with a tentative D call TRBD1 (5 bases). Germline V gene lookup returns CDR1 SGHAT and CDR2 FQNNGV. With 2 bases removed from V and 8 bases from J, the gap between germline ends came to 18 bases. This CDR3 is 15 amino acids long. The CDR3 DNA sequence: TGTGCCAGCAGCTTACCATACAGGACGGGGATAGGCTACACCTTC. It encodes CASSLPYRTGIGYTF.

This chain links TRBV6-6 with TRBJ2-2; TRBD1 matches at 9 bases. With 6 bases clipped from V and 4 bases from J, the junction kept 6 bases outside the gene matches. Germline V CDR1 and CDR2: MNHNY, SVGAGI (reference sequence). This CDR3 region has 15 residues. In nucleotides, the CDR3 is TGTGCCAGCAGCCGCGGACAGGGGAGCACCGGGGAGCTGTTTTTT. Protein sequence: CASSRGQGSTGELFF.

V gene TRBV9 combines with J gene TRBJ2-1, with TRBD2 identical over 10 bases. Germline V gene lookup returns CDR1 SGDLS and CDR2 YYNGEE. With V trimmed by 0 bases and J by 4 bases, 1 base remained unmatched. The CDR3 is 15 residues long. CDR3 loop: CASSVELAGYNEQFF. CDR3 in DNA: TGTGCCAGCAGCGTAGAACTAGCGGGGTACAATGAGCAGTTCTTC. Full variable domain (outside the CDR3, taken from reference TRBV9 and TRBJ2-1): DSGVTQTPKHLITATGQRVTLRCSPRSGDLSVYWYQQSLDQGLQFLIQYYNGEERAKGNILERFSAQQFPDLHSELNLSSLELGDSALYFCASSVELAGYNEQFFGPGTRLTVL.